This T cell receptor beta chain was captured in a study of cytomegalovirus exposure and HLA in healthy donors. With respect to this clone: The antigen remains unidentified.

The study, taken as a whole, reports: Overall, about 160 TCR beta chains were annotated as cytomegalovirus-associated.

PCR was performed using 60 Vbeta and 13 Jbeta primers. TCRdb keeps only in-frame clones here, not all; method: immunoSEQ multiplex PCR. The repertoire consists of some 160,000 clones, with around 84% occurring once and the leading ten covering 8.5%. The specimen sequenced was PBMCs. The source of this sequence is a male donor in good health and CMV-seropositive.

This CDR3 reads CASSGLEGIYGYTF. The CDR3 bases are TGTGCCAGCAGCGGATTGGAGGGAATCTATGGCTACACCTTC. V gene TRBV5-6 combines with J gene TRBJ1-2; D not certain. The length of the CDR3 is 14 residues. The V gene's germline CDR1 is SGHDT and CDR2 YYEEEE. V was clipped by 4 bases and J by 4 bases, with 14 bases between them.